This TCR beta chain was identified during a study of blood T cell repertoires in COVID-19. Study summary: Samples taken during acute and convalescent COVID-19 were collected in the United States, Italy and Spain. Sources were T cells, B-cell-depleted T cells, or PBMCs; the material itself was cDNA or gDNA.

Original processing methods: The authors estimated nucleated cell counts from reference gene primer amplification. Clones were read by immunoSEQ multiplex PCR, and TCRdb kept only the in-frame ones, dropping some. V and J calls and clone size are as listed in that table; D and trimming were resolved from the DNA. The data contain about 380,000 clones, 85% of them singletons. The CDR3 totals 16 residues. Germline V gene lookup returns CDR1 MRHNA and CDR2 SNTAGT. The V and J ends lost 2 bases and 2 bases, in that order; junction bases with no gene match: 4. Sample: peripheral blood. V gene TRBV6-4 combines with J gene TRBJ2-3; 10 bases agree with TRBD2. The TCR sequence derives from a woman aged 18-29 years with acute or convalescent COVID-19. The CDR3 DNA reads as TGTGCCAGCAGTGACGGCCTAGCGGGGGACACAGATACGCAGTATTTT. Protein sequence: CASSDGLAGDTDTQYF.